A selection of T cell receptor beta chains follows, all from one sample in a study of control samples from healthy donors and cancer patients. The data were produced by immunoSEQ multiplex PCR, yet TCRdb's version contains in-frame clones alone and is incomplete. The sample carries some 40,000 clones, approximately 82% recorded once. Sample: PBMCs. These receptors originate from a woman aged 60-75 years with lung cancer. The conserved cysteine and the conserved F or W are not part of the CDR3 here. For some rows the clone size is stated as once, few or many, or as a class when expanded; others skip it.

v_gene: TRBV24-1
abundance: .
CDR3aa: AVSRGGTPHETQY

v_gene: TRBV3-1/TRBV3-2
abundance: few
CDR3aa: ASSYNIWQGMTEAF

v_gene: TRBV3-1/TRBV3-2
abundance: .
CDR3aa: ASSVADRADYEQY

v_gene: TRBV27
abundance: .
CDR3aa: ASSPIGMPPY

v_gene: TRBV10-3
abundance: once
CDR3aa: AIREGQGGEKLF

v_gene: TRBV3-1/TRBV3-2
abundance: .
CDR3aa: ASSQAVGGGGYT

v_gene: TRBV2
abundance: .
CDR3aa: ASSEPPGTAK

v_gene: TRBV7-9
abundance: .
CDR3aa: ASDPGTVDFSGNTIY

v_gene: TRBV5-1
abundance: .
CDR3aa: ASISGTGNLNTEAF

v_gene: TRBV7-3
abundance: .
CDR3aa: ASSSQGGTEAF

v_gene: TRBV19
abundance: .
CDR3aa: ASSLGRRDQPQH

v_gene: TRBV6-2/TRBV6-3
abundance: few
CDR3aa: ASSYSRDRGYSNQPQH

v_gene: TRBV27
abundance: .
CDR3aa: ASSKGQNLIYEQY

v_gene: TRBV7-9
abundance: .
CDR3aa: ASSPRTAQGFGYT

v_gene: TRBV29-1
abundance: once
CDR3aa: SVVGQGTYEQY

v_gene: TRBV19
abundance: .
CDR3aa: ASSIDLWGGIQH

v_gene: TRBV3-1/TRBV3-2
abundance: .
CDR3aa: ASSSRDRVLRQY

v_gene: TRBV30
abundance: few
CDR3aa: ALRGPTNEQF

v_gene: TRBV3-1/TRBV3-2
abundance: .
CDR3aa: ASSHGGNTGELF

v_gene: TRBV7-8
abundance: few
CDR3aa: ASRQSSAEQF

v_gene: TRBV7-9
abundance: .
CDR3aa: ASSPDAILAF

v_gene: TRBV10-3
abundance: .
CDR3aa: AIREGGGNSYEQY

v_gene: TRBV6-5
abundance: .
CDR3aa: ASSYGVVTGANVLT

v_gene: TRBV10-3
abundance: few
CDR3aa: AISELSERDTQY

v_gene: TRBV7-3
abundance: .
CDR3aa: ASSSLGTLEDIQY

v_gene: TRBV2
abundance: .
CDR3aa: ASLRGLSSGNTIY

v_gene: TRBV6-5
abundance: .
CDR3aa: ASSPRAQTNQPQH

v_gene: TRBV7-2
abundance: .
CDR3aa: ASSFLGSPLH

v_gene: TRBV19
abundance: .
CDR3aa: ASSVPGGGGYT

v_gene: TRBV6-6
abundance: once
CDR3aa: ASRTDRSRGGYT

v_gene: TRBV27
abundance: .
CDR3aa: ASSLGLRRYEQY

v_gene: TRBV12-3/TRBV12-4
abundance: .
CDR3aa: ASSPGVAEKLF

v_gene: TRBV2
abundance: .
CDR3aa: ASRVGGGEYNEQF

v_gene: TRBV5-1
abundance: few
CDR3aa: ASTLGGRDTQY

v_gene: TRBV7-2
abundance: .
CDR3aa: ASSPTAVDGYT

v_gene: TRBV2
abundance: .
CDR3aa: ASRLDRGTYGYT

v_gene: TRBV14
abundance: .
CDR3aa: ASSKQGARAAQY

v_gene: TRBV12-3/TRBV12-4
abundance: .
CDR3aa: ASSWSYNEQF

v_gene: TRBV7-3
abundance: .
CDR3aa: ASSLGRDYGYT

v_gene: TRBV7-9
abundance: .
CDR3aa: ASSTATITRMNTEAF

v_gene: TRBV6-2/TRBV6-3
abundance: .
CDR3aa: ASSYSGTGFADTQY

v_gene: TRBV9
abundance: .
CDR3aa: ASSVTQFSGNTIY

v_gene: TRBV6-5
abundance: .
CDR3aa: ASRYSGGTDTQY

v_gene: TRBV6-4
abundance: .
CDR3aa: ASSGTSGGANEQF

v_gene: TRBV18
abundance: .
CDR3aa: ASSPRTGTETGELF

v_gene: TRBV15
abundance: .
CDR3aa: ATSSTGSGGYT

v_gene: TRBV5-8
abundance: .
CDR3aa: ASSFYREQF

v_gene: TRBV5-5
abundance: .
CDR3aa: ASSQLGSSYNEQF

v_gene: TRBV5-1
abundance: .
CDR3aa: ASSLEGGTEAF

v_gene: TRBV2
abundance: .
CDR3aa: ASSVDRGQNTIY

v_gene: TRBV6-2/TRBV6-3
abundance: .
CDR3aa: ASSYRQNTEAF

v_gene: TRBV5-6
abundance: .
CDR3aa: ASSRNYEQY

v_gene: TRBV25-1
abundance: .
CDR3aa: ASNPAVSTEAF

v_gene: TRBV5-4
abundance: .
CDR3aa: ASSPGHSSTDTQY

v_gene: TRBV11-2
abundance: .
CDR3aa: ASSFHYSSYEQY